The present entry profiles one T cell receptor (beta chain) with its context. Original analysis: Reference gene primers were amplified, and this amplification served to estimate nucleated cell counts. Measured with immunoSEQ multiplex PCR; TCRdb has only the in-frame clones, and not every one. That table gives V, J and clone size, and the DNA gave D and trimming. The repertoire holds 200,000 to 250,000 clones, with roughly 87% as singletons. This record comes from a study of blood T cell repertoires in COVID-19. Study-wide background: The analysed material was cDNA or gDNA that came from T cells, B-cell-depleted T cells, or PBMCs.

The cohort comprised adults aged about 18 to 90 years residing in about two dozen US areas. Participants' reported clinical history set cohort assignment. This CDR3 region has 12 residues. Germline-derived CDR1 and CDR2 are SGHRS and YFSETQ. The V gene lost 4 bases and the J gene lost 4 bases, with 9 bases spanning the gap. Sequencing used PBMCs or T cells enriched from blood (not recorded which). The gene calls are TRBV5-1 and TRBJ2-7; D unresolved. The clonotype comes from a woman aged 25-40 years with acute COVID-19. CDR3 sequence: CASSPEAYEQYF. The DNA for the CDR3 is TGCGCCAGCAGCCCTGAGGCGTACGAGCAGTACTTC.